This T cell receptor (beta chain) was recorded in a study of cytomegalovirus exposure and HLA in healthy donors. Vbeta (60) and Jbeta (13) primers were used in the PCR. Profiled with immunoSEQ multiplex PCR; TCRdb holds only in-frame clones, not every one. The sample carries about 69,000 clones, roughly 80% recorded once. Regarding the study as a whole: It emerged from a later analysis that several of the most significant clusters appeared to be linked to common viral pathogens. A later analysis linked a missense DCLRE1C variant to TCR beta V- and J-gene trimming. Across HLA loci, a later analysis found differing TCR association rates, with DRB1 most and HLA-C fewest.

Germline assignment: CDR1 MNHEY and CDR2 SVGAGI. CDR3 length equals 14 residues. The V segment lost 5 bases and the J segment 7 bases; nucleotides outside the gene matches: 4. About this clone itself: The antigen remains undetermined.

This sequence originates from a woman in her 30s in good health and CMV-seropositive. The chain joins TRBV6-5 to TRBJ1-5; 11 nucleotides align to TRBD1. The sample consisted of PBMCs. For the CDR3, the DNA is TGTGCCAGCAGTCGGACAGGGGGCGAACAGCCCCAGCATTTT. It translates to CASSRTGGEQPQHF.